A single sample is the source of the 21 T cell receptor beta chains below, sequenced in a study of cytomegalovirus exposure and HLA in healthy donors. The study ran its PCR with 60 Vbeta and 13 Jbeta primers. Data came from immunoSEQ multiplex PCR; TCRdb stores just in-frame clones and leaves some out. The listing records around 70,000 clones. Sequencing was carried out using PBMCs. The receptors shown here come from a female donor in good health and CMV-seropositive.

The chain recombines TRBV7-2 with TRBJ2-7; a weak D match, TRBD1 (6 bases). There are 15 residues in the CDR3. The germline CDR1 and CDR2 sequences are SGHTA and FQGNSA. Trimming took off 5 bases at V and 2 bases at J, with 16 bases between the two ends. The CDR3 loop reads CASSLITGQAYEQYF. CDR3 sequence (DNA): TGTGCCAGCAGCCTTATAACGGGACAAGCCTACGAGCAGTACTTC.

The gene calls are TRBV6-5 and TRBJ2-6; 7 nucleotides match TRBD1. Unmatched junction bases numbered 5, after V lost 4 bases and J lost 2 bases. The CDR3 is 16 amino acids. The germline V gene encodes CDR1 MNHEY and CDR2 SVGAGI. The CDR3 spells CASSSLTGTGANVLTF. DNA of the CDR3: TGTGCCAGCAGTTCCCTGACAGGGACTGGGGCCAACGTCCTGACTTTC.

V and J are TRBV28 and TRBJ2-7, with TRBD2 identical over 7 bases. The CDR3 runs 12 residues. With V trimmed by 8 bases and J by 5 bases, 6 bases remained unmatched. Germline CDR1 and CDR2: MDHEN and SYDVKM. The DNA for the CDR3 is TGTGCCAGCTGGAGCGGGGCCCACGAGCAGTACTTC. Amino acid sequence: CASWSGAHEQYF.

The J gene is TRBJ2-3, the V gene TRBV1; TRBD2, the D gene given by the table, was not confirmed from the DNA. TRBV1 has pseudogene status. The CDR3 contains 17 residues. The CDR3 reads CTSSQDPRSGRADTQYF. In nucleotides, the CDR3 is TGCACCAGCAGCCAAGATCCAAGGTCCGGGAGGGCCGATACGCAGTATTTT.

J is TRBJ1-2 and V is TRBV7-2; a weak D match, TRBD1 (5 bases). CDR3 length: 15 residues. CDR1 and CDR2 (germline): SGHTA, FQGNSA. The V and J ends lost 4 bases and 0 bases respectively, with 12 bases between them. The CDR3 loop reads CASSSSGGSNYGYTF. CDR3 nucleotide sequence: TGTGCCAGCAGCTCGTCGGGGGGATCTAACTATGGCTACACCTTC.

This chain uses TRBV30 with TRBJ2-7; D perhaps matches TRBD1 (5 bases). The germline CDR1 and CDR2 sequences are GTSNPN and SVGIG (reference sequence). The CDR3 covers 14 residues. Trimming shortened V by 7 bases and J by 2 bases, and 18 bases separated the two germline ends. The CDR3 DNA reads TGTGCCTTAGTGGTGCAGGGTTCCGCCTACGAGCAGTACTTC. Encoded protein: CALVVQGSAYEQYF.

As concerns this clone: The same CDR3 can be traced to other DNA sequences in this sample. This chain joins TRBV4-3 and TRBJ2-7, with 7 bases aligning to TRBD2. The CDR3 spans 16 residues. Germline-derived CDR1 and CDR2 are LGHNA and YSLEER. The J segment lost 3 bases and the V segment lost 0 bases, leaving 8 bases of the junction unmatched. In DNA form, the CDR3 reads TGCGCCAGCAGCCAAGATAGAGCTAGCGGTCTCTACGAGCAGTACTTC. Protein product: CASSQDRASGLYEQYF.

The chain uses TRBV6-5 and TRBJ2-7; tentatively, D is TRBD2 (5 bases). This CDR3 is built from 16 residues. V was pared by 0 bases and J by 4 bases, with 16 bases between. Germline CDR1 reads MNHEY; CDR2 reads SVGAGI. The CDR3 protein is CASSYSLMGVLYEQYF. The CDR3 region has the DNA TGTGCCAGCAGTTACTCCCTAATGGGAGTGCTGTACGAGCAGTACTTC.

CDR3 protein: CASSLSEVGYGYTF. The DNA for the CDR3 is TGTGCCAGCAGCTTATCAGAGGTTGGCTATGGCTACACCTTC. The chain recombines TRBV7-9 with TRBJ1-2; the D is unclear. From germline, CDR1 is SEHNR and CDR2 FQNEAQ (reference sequence). The CDR3 length is 14 residues. The ends were cut back, 2 bases at V and 4 bases at J, with 11 bases in the middle.

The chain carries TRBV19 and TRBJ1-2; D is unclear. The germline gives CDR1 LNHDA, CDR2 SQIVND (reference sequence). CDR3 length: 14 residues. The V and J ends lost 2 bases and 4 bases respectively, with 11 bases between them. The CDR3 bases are TGTGCCAGTAGTATAACCAGGAATGGCTATGGCTACACCTTC. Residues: CASSITRNGYGYTF. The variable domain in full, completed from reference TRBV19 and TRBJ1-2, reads DGGITQSPKYLFRKEGQNVTLSCEQNLNHDAMYWYRQDPGQGLRLIYYSQIVNDFQKGDIAEGYSVSREKKESFPLTVTSAQKNPTAFYLCASSITRNGYGYTFGSGTRLTVV.

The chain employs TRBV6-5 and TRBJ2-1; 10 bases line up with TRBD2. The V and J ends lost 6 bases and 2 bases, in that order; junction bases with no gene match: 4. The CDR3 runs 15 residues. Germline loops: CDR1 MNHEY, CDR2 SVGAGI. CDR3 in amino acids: CASRETSGAYNEQFF. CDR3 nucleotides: TGTGCCAGCAGAGAAACTAGCGGGGCCTACAATGAGCAGTTCTTC.

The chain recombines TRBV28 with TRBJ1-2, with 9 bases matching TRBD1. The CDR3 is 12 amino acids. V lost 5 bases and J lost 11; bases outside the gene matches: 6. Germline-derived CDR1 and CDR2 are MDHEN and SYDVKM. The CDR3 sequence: CASSTDRGSYTF. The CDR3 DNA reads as TGTGCCAGCAGTACGGACAGGGGTTCGTACACCTTC.

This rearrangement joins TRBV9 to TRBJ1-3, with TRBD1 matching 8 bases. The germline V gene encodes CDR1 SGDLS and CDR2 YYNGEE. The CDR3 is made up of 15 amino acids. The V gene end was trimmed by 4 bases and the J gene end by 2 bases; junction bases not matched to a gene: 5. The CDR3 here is CASSFQGAAGNTIYF. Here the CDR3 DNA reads TGTGCCAGCAGCTTCCAGGGGGCAGCTGGAAACACCATATATTTT.

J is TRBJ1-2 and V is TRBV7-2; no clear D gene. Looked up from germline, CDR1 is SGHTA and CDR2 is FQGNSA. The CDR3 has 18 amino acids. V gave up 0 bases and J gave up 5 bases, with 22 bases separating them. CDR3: CASSLAGGVGGEFYGYTF. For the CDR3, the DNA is TGTGCCAGCAGCTTAGCGGGCGGCGTGGGTGGGGAGTTTTATGGCTACACCTTC.

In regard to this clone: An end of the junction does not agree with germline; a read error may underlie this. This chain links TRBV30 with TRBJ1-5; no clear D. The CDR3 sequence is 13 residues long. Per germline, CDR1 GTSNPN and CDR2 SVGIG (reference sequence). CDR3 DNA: TGTGCCTGGAGCGGAACTAGCAATCAGCACCAGCATTTT. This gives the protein CAWSGTSNQHQHF.

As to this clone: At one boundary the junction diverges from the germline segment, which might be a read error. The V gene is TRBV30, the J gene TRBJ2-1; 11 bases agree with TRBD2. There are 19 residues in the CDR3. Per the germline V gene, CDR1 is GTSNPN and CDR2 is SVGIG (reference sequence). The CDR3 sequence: CARSPGPSGGLAVLNEQFF. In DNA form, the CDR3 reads TGTGCCCGGAGCCCGGGACCCTCAGGGGGACTAGCGGTCCTCAATGAGCAGTTCTTC.

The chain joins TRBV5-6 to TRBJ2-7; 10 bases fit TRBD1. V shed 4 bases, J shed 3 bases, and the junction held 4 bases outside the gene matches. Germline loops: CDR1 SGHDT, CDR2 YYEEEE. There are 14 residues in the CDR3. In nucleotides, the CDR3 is TGTGCCAGCAGCCTTTGGACAGGGGGCTACGAGCAGTACTTC. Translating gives CASSLWTGGYEQYF.

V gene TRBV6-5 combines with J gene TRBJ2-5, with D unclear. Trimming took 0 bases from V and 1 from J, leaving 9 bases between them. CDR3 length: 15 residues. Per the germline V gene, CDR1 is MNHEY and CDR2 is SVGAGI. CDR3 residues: CASSYSSYVQETQYF. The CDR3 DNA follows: TGTGCCAGCAGTTACTCTTCCTACGTCCAAGAGACCCAGTACTTC.

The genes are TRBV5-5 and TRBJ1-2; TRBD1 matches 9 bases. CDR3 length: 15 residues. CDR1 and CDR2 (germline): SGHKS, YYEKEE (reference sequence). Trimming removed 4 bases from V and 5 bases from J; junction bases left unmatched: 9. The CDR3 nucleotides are TGTGCCAGCAGCCAAAGACAGGGGGAAGGGTATGGCTACACCTTC. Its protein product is CASSQRQGEGYGYTF.

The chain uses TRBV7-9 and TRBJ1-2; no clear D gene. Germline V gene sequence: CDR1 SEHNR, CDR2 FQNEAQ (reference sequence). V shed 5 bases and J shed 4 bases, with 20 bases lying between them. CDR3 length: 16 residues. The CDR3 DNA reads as TGTGCCAGCAGCAAGAGGGAGGGAGATCTAACCTATGGCTACACCTTC. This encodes CASSKREGDLTYGYTF.

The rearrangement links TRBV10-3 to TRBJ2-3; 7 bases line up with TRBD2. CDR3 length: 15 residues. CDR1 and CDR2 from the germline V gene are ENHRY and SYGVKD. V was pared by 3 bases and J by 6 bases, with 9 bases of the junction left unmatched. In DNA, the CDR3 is TGTGCCATCAGTGATCCCGGACTAGTTTTGGATACGCAGTATTTT. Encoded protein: CAISDPGLVLDTQYF.